One and the same sample provided the 11 T cell receptor beta chains below, sequenced in a study of T cell repertoires in cytomegalovirus infection. MiXCR, run by TCRdb on the reads, gives a single entry per CDR3 protein. The data hold hundreds of thousands of distinct CDR3 sequences, with approximately 25% observed a single time. The sequenced sample was CD8+ T cells from PBMCs. Source of these receptors: a human donor in good health (CMV status not recorded). Some clones in this sample may be carry-over from other donors' samples.

Many counts were recorded for this clonotype. The rearrangement joins TRBV6-2 or TRBV6-3 to TRBJ2-7; 10 bases fit TRBD1. This CDR3 has 15 amino acids. Germline assignment: CDR1 MNHEY and CDR2 SVGEGT. J was trimmed by 7 bases and V by 0 bases; bases with no gene match: 6. In DNA form, the CDR3 reads TGTGCCAGCAGTTACTCGGAGACAGGGGGCTGGGAGCAGTACGTC. This gives the protein CASSYSETGGWEQYV.

The rearrangement joins TRBV6-5 to TRBJ1-2, with 9 bases that match TRBD1. CDR3 length equals 15 residues. With 2 bases clipped from V and 2 bases from J, the junction kept 3 bases outside the gene matches. Germline CDR1 is MNHEY and CDR2 is SVGAGI. CDR3 sequence (DNA): TGTGCCAGCAGTTACACAACAGGGGGCAACTATGGCTACACCTTC. It yields the protein CASSYTTGGNYGYTF.

This clonotype was observed at least ten times. The chain joins TRBV7-9 to TRBJ1-5, with a weak D call TRBD1 (6 bases). Germline loops: CDR1 SEHNR, CDR2 FQNEAQ (reference sequence). The CDR3 has 15 amino acids. The V end lost 0 bases, the J end lost 5 bases, and 11 bases lay between the germline ends. CDR3 sequence reads: CASSLAQGPDQPQHF. The CDR3 coding sequence is TGTGCCAGCAGCTTAGCACAGGGCCCCGATCAGCCCCAGCATTTT.

The chain is built from TRBV3-1 and TRBJ2-2, with D unclear. With 6 bases removed from V and 5 bases from J, the gap between germline ends came to 7 bases. From germline, CDR1 is LGHDT and CDR2 YNNKEL (reference sequence). The CDR3 runs 12 residues. The CDR3 sequence is CASRHGTGELFF. In nucleotides, the CDR3 is TGTGCCAGCAGACATGGGACCGGGGAGCTGTTTTTT.

As to this clonotype: This may be a read error: a much more frequent sequence differs by one nucleotide. The gene calls are TRBV7-3 and TRBJ2-2; D possibly uses TRBD1 or TRBD2 (6 bases each). CDR1 SGHTA and CDR2 FQGTGA come from the germline V gene. The CDR3 extends over 14 amino acids. CDR3 DNA: TGTGCCAGCAGCTCCCAGGGGTACGACGGGGGGCTGTTTTTT. Translated, it gives CASSSQGYDGGLFF.

This clonotype appeared a few times. This chain connects TRBV14 to TRBJ1-2; D gene unclear. Germline CDR1 SGHDN, CDR2 FVKESK. The germline V and J ends were trimmed by 1 base and 8 bases, with 11 bases remaining between them. The CDR3 has 13 residues. The CDR3 loop is CASSQARLRGYTF. CDR3 DNA sequence: TGTGCCAGCAGCCAAGCGCGGCTGAGGGGCTACACCTTC.

This clonotype appeared many times. The CDR3 loop reads CASSLAVGGLKDTQYF. The CDR3 DNA sequence: TGTGCCAGCAGCTTAGCGGTCGGGGGGCTGAAAGATACGCAGTATTTT. J is TRBJ2-3 and V is TRBV7-2, with a possible D match to TRBD2 (7 bases). With 0 bases removed from V and 5 bases from J, the gap between germline ends came to 15 bases. Germline assignment: CDR1 SGHTA and CDR2 FQGNSA. This CDR3 contains 16 residues.

In this sample, this clonotype turned up many times. CDR3: CSARSAGGPADEQFF. For the CDR3, the DNA is TGCAGTGCTAGATCGGCGGGGGGGCCGGCTGATGAGCAGTTCTTC. V usage is TRBV20-1 and J usage is TRBJ2-1, with 9 bases aligning to TRBD2. The germline CDR1 and CDR2 sequences are DFQATT and SNEGSKA (reference sequence). The junction had 10 bases not matched to a gene; V was cut back by 2 bases and J by 8 bases. This CDR3 region has 15 residues.

This clonotype was seen more than once but under ten times. This chain connects TRBV6-6 to TRBJ2-5; D call uncertain. V was clipped by 2 bases and J by 2 bases, with 15 bases between them. The CDR3 loop spans 16 amino acids. Germline loops: CDR1 MNHNY, CDR2 SVGAGI (reference sequence). The CDR3 sequence: CASSYVRAPDQETQYF. The CDR3 bases are TGTGCCAGCAGTTACGTCCGGGCACCGGATCAAGAGACCCAGTACTTC.

In this sample, this clonotype turned up a few times. This chain links TRBV29-1 with TRBJ2-7, with TRBD1 as a possible D gene (5 bases). With 4 bases removed from V and 0 bases from J, the gap between germline ends came to 7 bases. The CDR3 has 12 amino acids. Germline V gives CDR1 SQVTM, CDR2 ANQGSEA. CDR3 bases: TGCAGCGTTGGGACAAGCTCCTACGAGCAGTACGTC. This encodes CSVGTSSYEQYV.

This clonotype was picked up a small number of times. V is TRBV11-2 and J is TRBJ2-2, with D hard to call. This CDR3 has 15 amino acids. Germline V lookup: CDR1 SGHAT, CDR2 FQNNGV. With 0 bases removed from V and 3 bases from J, the gap between germline ends came to 8 bases. The CDR3 DNA follows: TGTGCCAGCAGCTTAGAACCTCGGGACACCGGGGAGCTGTTTTTT. Protein sequence: CASSLEPRDTGELFF. Using reference TRBV11-2 and TRBJ2-2 for the parts outside the CDR3, the full variable domain is EAGVAQSPRYKIIEKRQSVAFWCNPISGHATLYWYQQILGQGPKLLIQFQNNGVVDDSQLPKDRFSAERLKGVDSTLKIQPAKLEDSAVYLCASSLEPRDTGELFFGEGSRLTVL.